Each of the 29 T cell receptor beta chains below was sequenced from the same sample in a study of blood T cell repertoires in COVID-19. TCRdb keeps only in-frame clones here, not all; method: immunoSEQ multiplex PCR. The sample includes 150,000 to 200,000 clones, approximately 80% of them seen just once. The sequencing input was PBMCs or T cells enriched from blood (not recorded which). These receptors came from a woman aged 60 to 75 who had recovered from COVID-19.

This sequence joins TRBV6-5 and TRBJ1-4; 9 bases agree with TRBD1. Germline V gene sequence: CDR1 MNHEY, CDR2 SVGAGI. Trimming removed 6 bases from V and 10 bases from J; junction bases left unmatched: 9. The CDR3 runs to 14 residues. In DNA, the CDR3 is TGTGCCAGCAGCCCACAGGGGGCCCTTGGAAAACTGTTTTTT. Protein sequence: CASSPQGALGKLFF.

The rearrangement links TRBV5-1 to TRBJ2-7; 9 bases line up with TRBD1. The CDR3 is 15 amino acids. The V and J ends lost 1 base and 4 bases, in that order; junction bases with no gene match: 6. Germline V gene sequence: CDR1 SGHRS, CDR2 YFSETQ. CDR3 coding DNA: TGCGCCAGCAGCTTGACCGGGACAGGGAGGTACGAGCAGTACTTC. It specifies CASSLTGTGRYEQYF.

The V call is TRBV5-1, the J call TRBJ1-2, with 9 bases identical to TRBD1. Per germline, CDR1 SGHRS and CDR2 YFSETQ. V gave up 5 bases and J gave up 3 bases; unmatched junction bases: 5. The CDR3 runs 14 residues. The CDR3 region is CASRPTGGHYGYTF. In DNA form, the CDR3 reads TGCGCCAGCAGGCCAACAGGGGGCCACTATGGCTACACCTTC.

The chain recombines TRBV19 with TRBJ2-5, with 9 bases identical to TRBD2. The CDR3 runs 15 residues. Germline V lookup: CDR1 LNHDA, CDR2 SQIVND (reference sequence). V was clipped by 3 bases and J by 1 base; unmatched bases: 3. As DNA, the CDR3 is TGTGCCAGTAGTATGGGGCGGGGGGGCCAAGAGACCCAGTACTTC. This gives the protein CASSMGRGGQETQYF.

Points on this clone: The same CDR3 also results from other DNA sequences found in this sample. The chain links TRBV6-5 to TRBJ1-5; D uncertain. The CDR3 runs to 14 residues. Per germline, CDR1 MNHEY and CDR2 SVGAGI. V was clipped by 2 bases and J by 2 bases, with 7 bases between them. The CDR3 loop reads CASSYSGGNQPQHF. The CDR3 nucleotides are TGTGCCAGCAGTTACAGCGGGGGCAATCAGCCCCAGCATTTT.

The chain carries TRBV20-1 and TRBJ2-3; no reliable D call. CDR3 size: 11 residues. Germline CDR1 and CDR2: DFQATT and SNEGSKA (reference sequence). Trimming stripped 7 bases from V and 1 base from J, with 6 bases between. In DNA form, the CDR3 reads TGCAGTGTTCCAGGCACAGATACGCAGTATTTT. It encodes CSVPGTDTQYF.

The rearrangement uses TRBV18 and TRBJ2-3; 7 nucleotides agree with TRBD2. There are 16 residues in the CDR3. V dropped 2 bases and J dropped 2; count of bases not matched to a gene: 7. Germline CDR1 is KGHSH and CDR2 is LQKENI. The CDR3 spells CASSPREGPVTDTQYF. The CDR3 DNA is TGTGCCAGCTCACCAAGGGAGGGGCCCGTCACAGATACGCAGTATTTT.

CDR3 in DNA: TGTGCCAGCAGCCACGGAGAGAACACTGAAGCTTTCTTT. Protein: CASSHGENTEAFF. V is TRBV6-5 and J is TRBJ1-1; D is unresolved. V lost 6 bases and J lost 1, with 9 bases in between. CDR3 length: 13 residues. Germline loops: CDR1 MNHEY, CDR2 SVGAGI.

This clone was picked up one time. The chain employs TRBV5-4 and TRBJ1-2, with unresolved D. The germline CDR1 and CDR2 sequences are SGHNT and YYREEE (reference sequence). V shed 0 bases and J shed 1 base, with 10 bases lying between them. The length of the CDR3 is 15 residues. The CDR3 loop reads CASSLDSGLNYGYTF. The CDR3 coding sequence is TGTGCCAGCAGCTTGGATTCGGGTCTTAACTATGGCTACACCTTC.

CDR3 loop: CASSRETGGDYGYTF. The CDR3 DNA reads TGCGCCAGCAGCCGAGAGACAGGGGGCGACTATGGCTACACCTTC. This sequence joins TRBV5-1 and TRBJ1-2; 10 positions match TRBD1. V was pared by 4 bases and J by 3 bases, with 6 bases of the junction left unmatched. Per the germline V gene, CDR1 is SGHRS and CDR2 is YFSETQ. This CDR3 spans 15 amino acids.

In this sample, this clone turned up once. The chain recombines TRBV24-1 with TRBJ2-6, with 7 bases fitting TRBD2. The germline CDR1 and CDR2 sequences are KGHDR and SFDVKD. The V and J ends lost 7 bases and 0 bases, in that order; junction bases with no gene match: 8. This CDR3 comprises 17 residues. In DNA, the CDR3 is TGTGCCACCAGCAAGCAGGGCGGGGGCTCTGGGGCCAACGTCCTGACTTTC. This encodes CATSKQGGGSGANVLTF.

The CDR3 region is CAWSHGGELFF. The CDR3 bases are TGTGCCTGGAGTCACGGGGGGGAGCTGTTTTTT. V usage is TRBV30 and J usage is TRBJ2-2; D unclear. Looked up from germline, CDR1 is GTSNPN and CDR2 is SVGIG (reference sequence). The CDR3 spans 11 residues. Trimming removed 2 bases at V and 8 bases at J, with 6 bases between. Filled out from reference TRBV30 and TRBJ2-2, the complete variable domain reads SQTIHQWPATLVQPVGSPLSLECTVEGTSNPNLYWYRQAAGRGLQLLFYSVGIGQISSEVPQNLSASRPQDRQFILSSKKLLLSDSGFYLCAWSHGGELFFGEGSRLTVL.

J is TRBJ2-1 and V is TRBV11-1, with TRBD2 matching over 7 bases. There are 15 residues in the CDR3. Trimming removed 2 bases from V and 9 bases from J; junction bases left unmatched: 10. From germline, CDR1 is SGHAT and CDR2 FQDESV (reference sequence). The CDR3 loop is CASSLPGGAGSEQFF. CDR3 coding DNA: TGTGCCAGCAGCTTACCGGGGGGTGCGGGCAGTGAGCAGTTCTTC.

A single count supports this clone. The gene calls are TRBV4-1 and TRBJ2-1; TRBD2 might be the D (6 bases). The germline gives CDR1 MGHRA, CDR2 YSYEKL. Deletions cut 3 bases from V and 4 bases from J, with 25 bases between. This CDR3 comprises 19 residues. This CDR3 reads CASSHLVGNPSGVYNEQFF. The CDR3 DNA sequence: TGCGCCAGCAGCCACCTGGTGGGGAACCCCTCGGGGGTTTACAATGAGCAGTTCTTC.

The genes are TRBV7-2 and TRBJ2-7; 7 bases line up with TRBD1. CDR1 is SGHTA and CDR2 is FQGNSA in the germline V gene. The CDR3 contains 16 residues. After removal of 5 bases from V and 0 bases from J, the junction contained 10 bases not matched to a gene. CDR3 sequence: CASSPRTGRSSYEQYF. For the CDR3, the DNA is TGTGCCAGCAGCCCCCGGACAGGAAGAAGCTCCTACGAGCAGTACTTC.

This clone was seen a single time. J is TRBJ2-2 and V is TRBV5-5; 10 nucleotides align to TRBD1. The CDR3 sequence is 16 residues long. From germline, CDR1 is SGHKS and CDR2 YYEKEE (reference sequence). V was clipped by 3 bases and J by 0 bases; unmatched bases: 2. The CDR3 DNA sequence: TGTGCCAGCAGCTGGACAGGGGGGTCGAACACCGGGGAGCTGTTTTTT. Translated, it gives CASSWTGGSNTGELFF.

The V and J genes are TRBV3-1 (or the pseudogene TRBV3-2) and TRBJ1-6; unclear D gene. Germline V gives CDR1 LGHDT, CDR2 YNNKEL (reference sequence). The CDR3 is 13 residues long. With 2 bases removed from V and 10 bases from J, the gap between germline ends came to 9 bases. CDR3 bases: TGTGCCAGCAGCCAACGGGGTGAATCACCCCTCCACTTT. Its protein product is CASSQRGESPLHF.

The V call is TRBV9, the J call TRBJ2-6, with TRBD1 matching 8 bases. CDR1 is SGDLS and CDR2 is YYNGEE in the germline V gene. The V and J ends lost 4 bases and 0 bases, in that order; junction bases with no gene match: 18. The CDR3 has 21 amino acids. In DNA, the CDR3 is TGTGCCAGCAGCCACCGGACAGGGAAGGGACCTTATGGCTCTGGGGCCAACGTCCTGACTTTC. Its protein is CASSHRTGKGPYGSGANVLTF.

This clone turned up a few times. The genes are TRBV6-6 and TRBJ2-7; D unclear. Trimming left V 0 bases short and J 3 bases short, with 6 bases between. Germline CDR1 reads MNHNY; CDR2 reads SVGAGI (reference sequence). The CDR3 length is 13 residues. The CDR3 region has the DNA TGTGCCAGCAGTTACTCCCCCAACTACGAGCAGTACTTC. Translation gives CASSYSPNYEQYF.

A few counts support this clone. In DNA form, the CDR3 reads TGTGCCAGCAGCGGGCCTCACGCAAACGATAATGAGCAGTTCTTC. It encodes CASSGPHANDNEQFF. The V call is TRBV5-4, the J call TRBJ2-1; D remains unclear. This CDR3 is built from 15 residues. Looked up from germline, CDR1 is SGHNT and CDR2 is YYREEE (reference sequence). V was clipped by 4 bases and J by 7 bases, with 18 bases between them.

The chain uses TRBV25-1 and TRBJ1-2; weak D call: TRBD1 (6 bases). The CDR3 is made up of 16 amino acids. Germline V gene lookup returns CDR1 MGHDK and CDR2 SYGVNS. The V gene lost 7 bases and the J gene lost 7 bases, with 25 bases spanning the gap. CDR3 amino acids: CASTKSRDIRDGGYTF. CDR3 bases: TGTGCCAGCACAAAGTCCCGGGACATTCGTGACGGTGGCTACACCTTC.

The chain links TRBV25-1 to TRBJ1-2, with TRBD1 as a possible D gene (6 bases). Germline loops: CDR1 MGHDK, CDR2 SYGVNS. The CDR3 is made up of 12 amino acids. Between the trimmed V and J ends, which lost 6 bases and 4 bases, there was a span of 9 bases. CDR3 sequence: CASSGGPYGYTF. The CDR3 nucleotides are TGTGCCAGCAGCGGGGGGCCCTATGGCTACACCTTC.

This clone was detected once. The DNA of the CDR3 is TGCGCCAGCAGTAGACAGGGGGCGGGGACTGAAGCTTTCTTT. As protein: CASSRQGAGTEAFF. The genes are TRBV10-2 and TRBJ1-1, with 10 positions matching TRBD1. The CDR3 has 14 amino acids. The V and J ends lost 5 bases and 5 bases, in that order; junction bases with no gene match: 5. Germline V gives CDR1 WSHSY, CDR2 SAAADI.

Details on this clone: The sample holds other DNA sequences that translate to the same CDR3. This chain links TRBV27 with TRBJ2-1; 7 nucleotides align to TRBD2. V trimming: 6 bases; J trimming: 1 base; junction bases outside the gene matches: 3. The germline gives CDR1 MNHEY, CDR2 SMNVEV (reference sequence). The CDR3 has 14 amino acids. Written as DNA, the CDR3 is TGTGCCAGCAGCTCCGGGGGGTCCTACAATGAGCAGTTCTTC. Translating gives CASSSGGSYNEQFF.

The chain has TRBV7-9 and TRBJ1-3, with 9 bases lining up with TRBD1. This CDR3 is built from 17 residues. The junction had 11 bases not matched to a gene; V was cut back by 5 bases and J by 3 bases. CDR1 SEHNR and CDR2 FQNEAQ come from the germline V gene (reference sequence). The CDR3, as DNA: TGTGCCAGCAGCCAGCGGACAGGGGCAGGGTTTGGAAACACCATATATTTT. This translates into CASSQRTGAGFGNTIYF.

This clone was observed a handful of times. This chain uses TRBV7-8 with TRBJ2-1; 11 nucleotides align to TRBD2. V shed 6 bases and J 9 bases; nucleotides not matched to a gene: 7. Germline values: CDR1 SGHVS, CDR2 FQNEAQ. CDR3 length: 14 residues. CDR3 loop: CASSYSGGAPEQFF. The CDR3 bases are TGTGCCAGCAGTTATAGCGGGGGGGCCCCTGAGCAGTTCTTC.

This rearrangement joins TRBV2 to TRBJ2-7, with TRBD2 matching 7 bases. The germline V gene encodes CDR1 SNHLY and CDR2 FYNNEI. After removal of 1 base from V and 2 bases from J, the junction contained 5 bases not matched to a gene. The CDR3 consists of 15 residues. The CDR3 sequence: CASSEDGGTAYEQYF. The CDR3 nucleotides read TGTGCCAGCAGTGAAGACGGGGGGACGGCCTACGAGCAGTACTTC.

V is TRBV11-3 and J is TRBJ1-6; 7 bases fit TRBD1. The CDR3 has 15 residues. Germline CDR1 SGHNT, CDR2 YENEEA. The V segment lost 4 bases and the J segment 5 bases; nucleotides outside the gene matches: 5. Here the CDR3 reads CASSSGTDNNSPLHF. The CDR3 bases are TGTGCCAGCAGCTCGGGGACAGATAATAATTCACCCCTCCACTTT.

This clone was seen a few times. V gene TRBV2 combines with J gene TRBJ2-3; TRBD2 matches 9 bases. Germline CDR1 SNHLY, CDR2 FYNNEI. This CDR3 spans 14 amino acids. The J segment lost 3 bases and the V segment lost 11 bases, leaving 9 bases of the junction unmatched. CDR3 sequence (DNA): TGTGCCTCCAGGCTAGCGGGGAATACAGATACGCAGTATTTT. Residues: CASRLAGNTDTQYF.